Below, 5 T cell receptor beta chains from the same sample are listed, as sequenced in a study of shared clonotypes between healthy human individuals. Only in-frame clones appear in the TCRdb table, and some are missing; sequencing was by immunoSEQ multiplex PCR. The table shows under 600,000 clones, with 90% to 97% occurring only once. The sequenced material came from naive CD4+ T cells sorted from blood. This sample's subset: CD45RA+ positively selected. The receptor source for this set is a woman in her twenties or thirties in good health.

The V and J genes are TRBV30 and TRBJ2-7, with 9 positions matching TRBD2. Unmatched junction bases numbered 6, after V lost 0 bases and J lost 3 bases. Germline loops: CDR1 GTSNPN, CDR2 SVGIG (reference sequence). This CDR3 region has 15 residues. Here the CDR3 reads CAWSVGLSGSYEQYF. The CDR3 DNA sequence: TGTGCCTGGAGTGTAGGCCTTAGCGGGAGCTACGAGCAGTACTTC.

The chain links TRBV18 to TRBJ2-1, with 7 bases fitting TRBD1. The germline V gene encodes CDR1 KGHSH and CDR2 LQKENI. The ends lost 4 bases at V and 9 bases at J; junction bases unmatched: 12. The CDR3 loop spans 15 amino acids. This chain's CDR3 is CASSLSSAGTVEQFF. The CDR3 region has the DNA TGTGCCAGCTCACTATCCTCGGCAGGGACAGTTGAGCAGTTCTTC.

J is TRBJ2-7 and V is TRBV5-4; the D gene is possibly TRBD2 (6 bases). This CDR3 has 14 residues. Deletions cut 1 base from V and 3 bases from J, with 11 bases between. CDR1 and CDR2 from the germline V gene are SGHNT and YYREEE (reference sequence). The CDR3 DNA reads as TGTGCCAGCAGCTTGATGGGGGGATACTACGAGCAGTACTTC. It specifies CASSLMGGYYEQYF.

CDR3 bases: TGCGCCAGCAGCCAATCGACCGACAGGACCTTAGCTTTCTTT. It specifies CASSQSTDRTLAFF. V usage is TRBV4-1 and J usage is TRBJ1-1; TRBD1 might be the D (6 bases). Germline V gene data show CDR1 as MGHRA and CDR2 as YSYEKL. Deletions cut 2 bases from V and 10 bases from J, with 17 bases between. The CDR3 spans 14 residues.

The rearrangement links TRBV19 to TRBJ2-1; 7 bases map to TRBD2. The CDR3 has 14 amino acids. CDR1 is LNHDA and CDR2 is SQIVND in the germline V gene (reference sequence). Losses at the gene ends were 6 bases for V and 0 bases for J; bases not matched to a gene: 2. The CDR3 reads CASRPGGSYNEQFF. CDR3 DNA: TGTGCCAGTAGACCGGGAGGCTCCTACAATGAGCAGTTCTTC.